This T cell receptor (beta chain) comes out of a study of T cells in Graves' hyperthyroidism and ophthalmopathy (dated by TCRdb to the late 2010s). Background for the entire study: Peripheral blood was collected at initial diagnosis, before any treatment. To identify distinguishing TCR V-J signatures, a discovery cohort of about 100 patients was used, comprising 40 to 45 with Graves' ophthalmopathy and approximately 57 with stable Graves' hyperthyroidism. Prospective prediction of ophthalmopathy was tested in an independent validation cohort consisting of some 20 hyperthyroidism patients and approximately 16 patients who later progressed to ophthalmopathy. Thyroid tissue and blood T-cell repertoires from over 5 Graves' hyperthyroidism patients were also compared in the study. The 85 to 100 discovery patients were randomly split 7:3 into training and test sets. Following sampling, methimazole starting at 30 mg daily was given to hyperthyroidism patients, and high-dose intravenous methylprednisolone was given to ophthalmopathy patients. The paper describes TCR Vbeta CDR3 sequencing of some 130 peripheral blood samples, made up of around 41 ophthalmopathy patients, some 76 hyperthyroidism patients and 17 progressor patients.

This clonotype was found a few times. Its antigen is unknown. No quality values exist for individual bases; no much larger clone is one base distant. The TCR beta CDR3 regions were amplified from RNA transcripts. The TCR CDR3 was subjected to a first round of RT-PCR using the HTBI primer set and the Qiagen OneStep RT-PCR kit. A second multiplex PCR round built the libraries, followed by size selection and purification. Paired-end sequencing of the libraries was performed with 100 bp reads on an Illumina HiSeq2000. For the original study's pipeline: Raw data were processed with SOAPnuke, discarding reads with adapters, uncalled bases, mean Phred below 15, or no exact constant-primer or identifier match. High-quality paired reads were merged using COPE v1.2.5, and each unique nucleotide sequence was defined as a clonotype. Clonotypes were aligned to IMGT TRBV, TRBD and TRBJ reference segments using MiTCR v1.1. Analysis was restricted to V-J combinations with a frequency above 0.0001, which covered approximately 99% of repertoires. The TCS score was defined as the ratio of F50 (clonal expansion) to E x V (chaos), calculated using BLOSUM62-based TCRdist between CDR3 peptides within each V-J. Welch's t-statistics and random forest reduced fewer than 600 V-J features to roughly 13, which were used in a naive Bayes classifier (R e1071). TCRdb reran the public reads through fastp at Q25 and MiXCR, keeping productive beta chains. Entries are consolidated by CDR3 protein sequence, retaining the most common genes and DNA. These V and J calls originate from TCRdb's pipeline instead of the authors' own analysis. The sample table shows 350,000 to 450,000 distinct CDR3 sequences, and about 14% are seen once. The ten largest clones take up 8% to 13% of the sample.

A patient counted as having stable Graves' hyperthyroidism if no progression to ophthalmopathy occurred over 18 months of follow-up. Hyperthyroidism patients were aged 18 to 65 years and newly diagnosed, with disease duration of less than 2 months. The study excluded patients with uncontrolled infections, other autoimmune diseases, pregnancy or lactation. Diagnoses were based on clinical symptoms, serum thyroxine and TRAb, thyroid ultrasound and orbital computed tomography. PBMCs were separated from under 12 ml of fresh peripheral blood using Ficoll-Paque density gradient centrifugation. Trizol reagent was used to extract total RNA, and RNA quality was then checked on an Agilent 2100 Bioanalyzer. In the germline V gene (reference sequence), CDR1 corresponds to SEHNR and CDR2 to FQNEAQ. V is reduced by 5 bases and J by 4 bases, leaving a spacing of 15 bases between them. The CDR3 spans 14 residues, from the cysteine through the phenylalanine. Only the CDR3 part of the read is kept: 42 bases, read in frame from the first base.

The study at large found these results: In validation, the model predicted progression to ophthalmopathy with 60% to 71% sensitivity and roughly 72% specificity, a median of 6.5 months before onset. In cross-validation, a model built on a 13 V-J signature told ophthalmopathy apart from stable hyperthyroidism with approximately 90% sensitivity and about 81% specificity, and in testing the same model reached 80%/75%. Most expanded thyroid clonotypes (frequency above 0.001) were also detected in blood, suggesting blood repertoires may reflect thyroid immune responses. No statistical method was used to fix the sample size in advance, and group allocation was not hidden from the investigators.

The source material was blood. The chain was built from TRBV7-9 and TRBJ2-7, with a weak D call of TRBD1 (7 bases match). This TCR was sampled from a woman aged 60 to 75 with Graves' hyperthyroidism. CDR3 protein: CASSLGGGLYEQYF. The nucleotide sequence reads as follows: TGTGCCAGCAGCCTCGGAGGGGGCTTGTACGAGCAGTACTTC.